This TCR beta chain was obtained from a study of T cell responses to AZD1222 COVID-19 vaccine. Notes on the study in general: Reportedly, close to half of spike-specific TCRs are directed against unmutated variant regions.

Concerning this clone: Its specificity is not known.

The length of the CDR3 is 12 residues. Germline CDR1 is SGHRS and CDR2 is YFSETQ. With 5 bases removed from V and 9 bases from J, the gap between germline ends came to 12 bases. Measured with immunoSEQ multiplex PCR; TCRdb has only the in-frame clones, and not every one. The data contain about 120,000 clones, around 88% of them seen just once; the ten biggest clones take up roughly 6.7%. The sequence came from an adult who received the AZD1222 COVID-19 vaccine. This chain links TRBV5-1 with TRBJ1-5; D is perhaps TRBD1 (6 bases). The material sequenced was peripheral blood, taken 28 days after the second AZD1222 dose. CDR3 residues: CASSTGTWPQHF. CDR3 DNA: TGCGCCAGCAGTACAGGGACCTGGCCCCAGCATTTT.